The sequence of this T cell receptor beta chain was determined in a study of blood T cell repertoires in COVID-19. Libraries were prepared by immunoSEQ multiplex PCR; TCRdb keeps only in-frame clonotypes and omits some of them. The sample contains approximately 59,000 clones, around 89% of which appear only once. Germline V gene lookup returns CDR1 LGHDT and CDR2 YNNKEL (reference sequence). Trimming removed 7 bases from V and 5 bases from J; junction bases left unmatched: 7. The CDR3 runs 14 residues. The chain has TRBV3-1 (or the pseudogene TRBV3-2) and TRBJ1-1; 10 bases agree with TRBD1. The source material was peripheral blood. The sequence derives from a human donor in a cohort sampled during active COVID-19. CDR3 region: CASKPGTGVTEAFF. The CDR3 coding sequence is TGTGCCAGCAAGCCCGGGACAGGGGTTACTGAAGCTTTCTTT.